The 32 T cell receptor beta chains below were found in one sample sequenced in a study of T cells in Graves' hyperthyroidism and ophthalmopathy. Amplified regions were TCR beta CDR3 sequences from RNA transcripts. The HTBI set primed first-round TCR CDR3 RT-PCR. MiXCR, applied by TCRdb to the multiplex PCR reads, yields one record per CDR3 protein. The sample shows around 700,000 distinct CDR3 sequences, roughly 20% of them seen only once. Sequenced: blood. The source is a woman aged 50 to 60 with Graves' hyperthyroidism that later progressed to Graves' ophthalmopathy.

CDR3: CASSQQAGSGQPQHF. The CDR3 bases are TGTGCCAGCAGCCAACAAGCAGGGTCGGGCCAGCCCCAGCATTTT. The chain has TRBV3-1 and TRBJ1-5; tentatively, D is TRBD1 (5 bases). This CDR3 has 15 amino acids. Per the germline V gene, CDR1 is LGHDT and CDR2 is YNNKEL (reference sequence). V dropped 2 bases and J dropped 7 bases, with 15 bases sitting between them.

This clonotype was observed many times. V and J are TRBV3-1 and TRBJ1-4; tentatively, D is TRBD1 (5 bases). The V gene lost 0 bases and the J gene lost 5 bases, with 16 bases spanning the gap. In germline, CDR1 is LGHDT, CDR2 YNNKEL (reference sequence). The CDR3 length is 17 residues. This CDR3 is CASSQERSRVENEKLFF. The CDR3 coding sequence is TGTGCCAGCAGCCAAGAGAGGTCCAGGGTGGAGAATGAAAAACTGTTTTTT.

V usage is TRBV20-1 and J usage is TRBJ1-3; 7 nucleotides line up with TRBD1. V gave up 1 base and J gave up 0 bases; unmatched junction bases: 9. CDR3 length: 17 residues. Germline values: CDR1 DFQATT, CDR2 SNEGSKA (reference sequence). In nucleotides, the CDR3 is TGCAGTGCTAGAGGTTTCACAGGGGCATTCTCTGGAAACACCATATATTTT. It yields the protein CSARGFTGAFSGNTIYF.

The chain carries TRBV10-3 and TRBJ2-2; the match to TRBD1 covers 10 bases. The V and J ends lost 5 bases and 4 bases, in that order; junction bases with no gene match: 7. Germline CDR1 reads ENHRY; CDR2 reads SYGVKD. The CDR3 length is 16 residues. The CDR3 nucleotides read TGTGCCATCAGTATCTCCGGGACAGGGGTCACCGGGGAGCTGTTTTTT. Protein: CAISISGTGVTGELFF.

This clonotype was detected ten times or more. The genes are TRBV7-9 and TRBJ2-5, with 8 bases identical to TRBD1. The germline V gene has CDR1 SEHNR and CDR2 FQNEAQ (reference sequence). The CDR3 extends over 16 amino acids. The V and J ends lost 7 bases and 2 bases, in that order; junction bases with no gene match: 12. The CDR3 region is CASISVGTGDQETQYF. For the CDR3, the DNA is TGTGCCAGCATCAGCGTTGGGACAGGAGATCAAGAGACCCAGTACTTC.

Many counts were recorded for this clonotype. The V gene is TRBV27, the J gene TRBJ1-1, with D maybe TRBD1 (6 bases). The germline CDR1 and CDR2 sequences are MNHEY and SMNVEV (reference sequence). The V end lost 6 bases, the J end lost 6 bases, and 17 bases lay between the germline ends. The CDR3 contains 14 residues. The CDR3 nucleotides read TGTGCCAGCAGCCACGCAGGGGAGGGATCTGAAGCTTTCTTT. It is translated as CASSHAGEGSEAFF.

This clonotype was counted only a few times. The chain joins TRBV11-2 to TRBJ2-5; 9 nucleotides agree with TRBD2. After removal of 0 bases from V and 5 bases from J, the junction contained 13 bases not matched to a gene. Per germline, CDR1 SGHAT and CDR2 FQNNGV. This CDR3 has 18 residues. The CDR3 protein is CASSLDHTLAGSEETQYF. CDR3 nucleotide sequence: TGTGCCAGCAGCTTAGATCATACGCTAGCGGGGAGCGAGGAGACCCAGTACTTC.

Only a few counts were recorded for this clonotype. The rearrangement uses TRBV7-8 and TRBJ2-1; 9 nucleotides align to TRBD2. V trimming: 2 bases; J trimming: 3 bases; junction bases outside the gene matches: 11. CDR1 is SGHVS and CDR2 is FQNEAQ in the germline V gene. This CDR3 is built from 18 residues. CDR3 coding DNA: TGTGCCAGCAGCTTAATGATCGCGGCGGGGGGGCTCTACAATGAGCAGTTCTTC. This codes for CASSLMIAAGGLYNEQFF.

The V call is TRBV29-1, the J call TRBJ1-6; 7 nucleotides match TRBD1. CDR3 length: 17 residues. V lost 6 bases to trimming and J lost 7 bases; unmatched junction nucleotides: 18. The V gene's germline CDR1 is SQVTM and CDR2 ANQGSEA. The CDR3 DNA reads TGCAGCGTGGACAGGATTCTTGGCTGGTATCGGAATTCACCCCTCCACTTT. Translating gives CSVDRILGWYRNSPLHF.

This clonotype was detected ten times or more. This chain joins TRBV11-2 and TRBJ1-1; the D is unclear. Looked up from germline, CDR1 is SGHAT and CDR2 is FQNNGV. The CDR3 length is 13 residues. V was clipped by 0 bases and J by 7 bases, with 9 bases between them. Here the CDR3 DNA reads TGTGCCAGCAGCTTAGAGGTGTTGAGTGAAGCTTTCTTT. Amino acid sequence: CASSLEVLSEAFF.

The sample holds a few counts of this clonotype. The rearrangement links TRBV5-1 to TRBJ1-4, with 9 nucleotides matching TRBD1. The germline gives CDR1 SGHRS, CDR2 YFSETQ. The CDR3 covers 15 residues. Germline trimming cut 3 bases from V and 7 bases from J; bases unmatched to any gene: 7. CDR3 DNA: TGCGCCAGCAGCTGGGGAGGACAGGGGTCTGAAAAACTGTTTTTT. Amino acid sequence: CASSWGGQGSEKLFF.

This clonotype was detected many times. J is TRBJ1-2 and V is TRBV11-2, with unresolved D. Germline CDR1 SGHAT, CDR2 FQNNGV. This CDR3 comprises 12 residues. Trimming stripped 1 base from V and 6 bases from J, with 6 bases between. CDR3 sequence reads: CASSLVGNGYTF. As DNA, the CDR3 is TGTGCCAGCAGCTTAGTAGGGAATGGCTACACCTTC.

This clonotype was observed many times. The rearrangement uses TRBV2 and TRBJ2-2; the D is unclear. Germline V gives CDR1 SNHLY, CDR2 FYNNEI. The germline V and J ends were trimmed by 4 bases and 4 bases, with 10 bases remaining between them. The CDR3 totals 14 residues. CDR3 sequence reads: CASSGARFTGELFF. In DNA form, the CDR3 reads TGTGCCAGCAGTGGGGCCAGATTCACCGGGGAGCTGTTTTTT.

The CDR3 nucleotides are TGTGCCAGTAGTATAGACGGACAGACCTCCACTGAAGCTTTCTTT. Amino acid sequence: CASSIDGQTSTEAFF. The rearrangement uses TRBV19 and TRBJ1-1; D is possibly TRBD1 (6 bases). Germline assignment: CDR1 LNHDA and CDR2 SQIVND (reference sequence). The CDR3 is 15 residues long. V was clipped by 0 bases and J by 4 bases, with 12 bases between them.

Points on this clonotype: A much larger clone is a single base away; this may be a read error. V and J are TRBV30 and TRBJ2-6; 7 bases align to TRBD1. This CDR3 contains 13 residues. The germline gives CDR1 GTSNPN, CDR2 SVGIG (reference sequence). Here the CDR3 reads CVFTGAGANVLTF. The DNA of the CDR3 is TGTGTCTTCACAGGGGCAGGGGCCAACGTCCTGACTTTC.

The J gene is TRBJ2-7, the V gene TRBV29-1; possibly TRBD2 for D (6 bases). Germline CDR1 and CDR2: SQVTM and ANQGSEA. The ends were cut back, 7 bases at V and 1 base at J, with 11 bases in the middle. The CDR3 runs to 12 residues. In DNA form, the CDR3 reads TGCAGCGCCACGGGGGATTCCTACGAGCAGTACTTC. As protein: CSATGDSYEQYF.

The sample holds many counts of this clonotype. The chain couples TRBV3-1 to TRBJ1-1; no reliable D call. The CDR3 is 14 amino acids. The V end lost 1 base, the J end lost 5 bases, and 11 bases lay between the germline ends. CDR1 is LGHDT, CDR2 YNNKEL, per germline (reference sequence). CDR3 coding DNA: TGTGCCAGCAGCCAAGTGGCGGTTAAGACTGAAGCTTTCTTT. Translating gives CASSQVAVKTEAFF.

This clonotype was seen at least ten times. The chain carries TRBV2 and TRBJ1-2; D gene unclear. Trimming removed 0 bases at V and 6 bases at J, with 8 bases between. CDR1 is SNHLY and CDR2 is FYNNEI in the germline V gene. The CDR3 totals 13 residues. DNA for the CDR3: TGTGCCAGCAGTGAAGCTGTCTACCATGGCTACACCTTC. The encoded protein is CASSEAVYHGYTF.

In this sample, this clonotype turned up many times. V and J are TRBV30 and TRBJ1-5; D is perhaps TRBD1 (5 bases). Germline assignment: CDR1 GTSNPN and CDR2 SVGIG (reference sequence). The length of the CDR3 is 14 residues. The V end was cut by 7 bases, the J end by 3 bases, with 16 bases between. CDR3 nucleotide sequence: TGTGCCTCCGGTAAGGGGTCACACAATCAGCCCCAGCATTTT. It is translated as CASGKGSHNQPQHF.

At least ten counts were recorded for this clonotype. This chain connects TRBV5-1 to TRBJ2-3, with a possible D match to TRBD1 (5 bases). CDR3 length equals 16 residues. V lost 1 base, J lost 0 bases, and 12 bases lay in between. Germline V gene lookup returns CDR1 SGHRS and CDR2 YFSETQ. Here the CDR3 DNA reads TGCGCCAGCAGCTTGCTAGGGGATTCTAGCACAGATACGCAGTATTTT. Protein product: CASSLLGDSSTDTQYF. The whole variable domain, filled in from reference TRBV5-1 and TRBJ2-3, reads KAGVTQTPRYLIKTRGQQVTLSCSPISGHRSVSWYQQTPGQGLQFLFEYFSETQRNKGNFPGRFSGRQFSNSRSEMNVSTLELGDSALYLCASSLLGDSSTDTQYFGPGTRLTVL.

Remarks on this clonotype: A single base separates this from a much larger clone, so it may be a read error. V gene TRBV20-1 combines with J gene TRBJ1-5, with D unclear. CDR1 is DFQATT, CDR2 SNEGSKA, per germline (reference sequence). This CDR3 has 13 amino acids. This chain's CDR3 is CSAGDNKGQPQHF. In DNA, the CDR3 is TGCAGTGCTGGAGATAACAAGGGTCAGCCCCAGCATTTT.

CDR3 in DNA: TGTGCCAGCGGACCGCGTGGGGACAGAGTGAGCACTGAAGCTTTCTTT. Protein sequence: CASGPRGDRVSTEAFF. V usage is TRBV27 and J usage is TRBJ1-1, with 7 bases fitting TRBD1. The J segment lost 4 bases and the V segment lost 8 bases, leaving 16 bases of the junction unmatched. This CDR3 comprises 16 residues. Germline CDR1 MNHEY, CDR2 SMNVEV (reference sequence).

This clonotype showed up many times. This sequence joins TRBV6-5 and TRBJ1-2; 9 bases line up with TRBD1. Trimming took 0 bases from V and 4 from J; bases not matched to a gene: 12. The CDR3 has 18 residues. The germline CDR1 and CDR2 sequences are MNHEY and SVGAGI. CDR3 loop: CASSYSRGTGGSIYGYTF. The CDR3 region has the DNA TGTGCCAGCAGTTACTCGAGGGGTACAGGGGGCAGTATCTATGGCTACACCTTC.

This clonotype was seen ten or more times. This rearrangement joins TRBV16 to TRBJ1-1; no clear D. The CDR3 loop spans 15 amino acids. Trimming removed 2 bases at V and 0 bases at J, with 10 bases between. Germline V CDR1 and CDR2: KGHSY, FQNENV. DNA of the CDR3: TGTGCCAGCAGCCAAGGTCCCGGGCTGAACACTGAAGCTTTCTTT. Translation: CASSQGPGLNTEAFF.

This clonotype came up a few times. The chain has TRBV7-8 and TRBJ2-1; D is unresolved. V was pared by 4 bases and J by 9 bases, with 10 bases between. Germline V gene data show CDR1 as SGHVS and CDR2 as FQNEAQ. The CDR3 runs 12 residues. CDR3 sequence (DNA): TGTGCCAGCAGCTCCTCGGCAACTGAGCAGTTCTTC. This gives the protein CASSSSATEQFF. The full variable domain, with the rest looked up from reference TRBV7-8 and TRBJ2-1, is GAGVSQSPRYKVAKRGQDVALRCDPISGHVSLFWYQQALGQGPEFLTYFQNEAQLDKSGLPSDRFFAERPEGSVSTLKIQRTQQEDSAVYLCASSSSATEQFFGPGTRLTVL.

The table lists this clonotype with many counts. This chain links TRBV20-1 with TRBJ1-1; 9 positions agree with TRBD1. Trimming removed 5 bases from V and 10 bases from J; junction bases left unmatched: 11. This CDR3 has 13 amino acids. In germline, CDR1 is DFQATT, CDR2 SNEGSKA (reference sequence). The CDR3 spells CSALTGGQIVAFF. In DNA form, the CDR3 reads TGCAGTGCTTTAACAGGGGGCCAAATAGTAGCTTTCTTT.

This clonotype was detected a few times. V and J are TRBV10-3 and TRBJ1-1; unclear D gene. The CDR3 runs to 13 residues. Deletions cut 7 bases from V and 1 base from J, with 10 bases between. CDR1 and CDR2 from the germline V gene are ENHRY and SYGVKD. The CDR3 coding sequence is TGTGCCATCAATTCTATAGGGAACACTGAAGCTTTCTTT. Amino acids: CAINSIGNTEAFF.

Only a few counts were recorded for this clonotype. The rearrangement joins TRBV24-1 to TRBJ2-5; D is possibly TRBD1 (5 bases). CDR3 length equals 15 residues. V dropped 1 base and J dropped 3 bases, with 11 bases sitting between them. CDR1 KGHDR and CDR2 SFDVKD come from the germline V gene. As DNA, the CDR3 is TGTGCCACCAGTGATTTAGGGGCACCTGAAGAGACCCAGTACTTC. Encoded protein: CATSDLGAPEETQYF.

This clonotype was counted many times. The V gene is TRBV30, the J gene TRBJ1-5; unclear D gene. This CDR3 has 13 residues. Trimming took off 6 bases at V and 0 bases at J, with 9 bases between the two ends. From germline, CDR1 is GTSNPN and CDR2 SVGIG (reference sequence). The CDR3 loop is CACQMNSNQPQHF. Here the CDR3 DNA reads TGTGCCTGCCAGATGAATAGCAATCAGCCCCAGCATTTT.

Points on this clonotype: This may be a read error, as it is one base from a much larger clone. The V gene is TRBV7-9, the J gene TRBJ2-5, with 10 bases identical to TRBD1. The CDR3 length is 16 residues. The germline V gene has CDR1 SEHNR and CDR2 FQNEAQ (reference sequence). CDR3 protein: CTSSLVRDRGSETQYF. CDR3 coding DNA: TGTACCAGCAGCTTAGTGCGGGACAGGGGCTCGGAGACCCAGTACTTC.

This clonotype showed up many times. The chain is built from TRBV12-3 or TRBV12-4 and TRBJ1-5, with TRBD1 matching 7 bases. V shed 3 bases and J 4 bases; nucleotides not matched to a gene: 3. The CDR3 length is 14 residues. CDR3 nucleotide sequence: TGTGCCAGCAGTTTGGACAGGAGGAATCAGCCCCAGCATTTT. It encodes CASSLDRRNQPQHF.

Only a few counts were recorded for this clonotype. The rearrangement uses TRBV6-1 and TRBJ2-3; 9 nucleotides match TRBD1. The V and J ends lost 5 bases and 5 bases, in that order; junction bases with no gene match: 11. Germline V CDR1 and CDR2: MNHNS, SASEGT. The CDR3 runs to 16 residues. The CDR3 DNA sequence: TGTGCCAGCAGTACGTCCGGGACAGGGTGGAGAGATACGCAGTATTTT. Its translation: CASSTSGTGWRDTQYF.